This T cell receptor (beta chain) was sequenced for a study of blood T cell repertoires in COVID-19. Across the study: From the United States, Italy and Spain came samples of acute and convalescent COVID-19. PBMCs, B-cell-depleted T cells, or T cells provided the cDNA or gDNA that made up the material.

The CDR3 has 14 amino acids. V lost 5 bases and J lost 8, with 16 bases in between. The germline V gene has CDR1 SGHTA and CDR2 FQGNSA. Authors' data handling: Nucleated cell counts were estimated from reference gene primer amplification. TCRdb keeps only in-frame clones here, not all; method: immunoSEQ multiplex PCR. V, J and clone size reflect that table, while D and trimming were determined from the DNA. The top ten hold 5% to 6% of the sample, which has more than 95,000 clones, 86% seen once. This receptor was taken from a human donor in a cohort sampled during active COVID-19. The sequenced sample consisted of peripheral blood. The chain uses TRBV7-2 and TRBJ2-4; a possible D gene is TRBD2 (5 bases). The DNA of the CDR3 is TGTGCCAGCAGCGAGGCACGGGAAGGAGACATTCAGTACTTC. Translated: CASSEAREGDIQYF.